Below are 9 T cell receptor beta chains sequenced from a single sample in a study of neoadjuvant anti-PD-1 for oral cavity cancer. Assay: immunoSEQ multiplex PCR; the TCRdb copy retains only in-frame clones and omits some. The sample carries 10,000 or so clones, 65% to 70% recorded once. Material: tumor tissue, obtained before nivolumab (anti-PD-1) treatment. The receptors shown here come from a person between 40 and 85 years old with oral cavity squamous cell carcinoma.

This clone has just a few counts. The rearrangement joins TRBV7-8 to TRBJ2-7; no firm D call. The CDR3 runs 14 residues. Trimming removed 1 base at V and 6 bases at J, with 13 bases between. The germline V gene encodes CDR1 SGHVS and CDR2 FQNEAQ. The CDR3 DNA sequence: TGTGCCAGCAGCTTAGGATCGTGGGTCCGCGAGCAGTACTTC. Its translation: CASSLGSWVREQYF. Based on the CDR3 plus reference TRBV7-8 and TRBJ2-7, the full variable domain is GAGVSQSPRYKVAKRGQDVALRCDPISGHVSLFWYQQALGQGPEFLTYFQNEAQLDKSGLPSDRFFAERPEGSVSTLKIQRTQQEDSAVYLCASSLGSWVREQYFGPGTRLTVT.

J is TRBJ2-5 and V is TRBV5-4; 9 bases fit TRBD2. Trimming cost V 6 bases and J 4 bases; bases outside gene matches: 19. The CDR3 extends over 18 amino acids. Germline-derived CDR1 and CDR2 are SGHNT and YYREEE (reference sequence). CDR3 amino acids: CASTVVAGGLGAAETQYF. DNA of the CDR3: TGTGCCAGCACGGTTGTTGCGGGGGGGCTTGGAGCAGCAGAGACCCAGTACTTC.

The V call is TRBV7-9, the J call TRBJ2-3; 8 nucleotides line up with TRBD2. CDR1 is SEHNR and CDR2 is FQNEAQ in the germline V gene (reference sequence). The CDR3 loop spans 14 amino acids. V shed 5 bases and J 1 base; nucleotides not matched to a gene: 2. This CDR3 reads CASSHSGGTDTQYF. CDR3 coding DNA: TGTGCCAGCAGCCATAGCGGGGGCACAGATACGCAGTATTTT.

This clone was seen a single time. In DNA, the CDR3 is TGTGCCAGTAACCCTCCGGGACGTCTAGGGGTCTATGGCTACACCTTC. Translating gives CASNPPGRLGVYGYTF. This chain joins TRBV19 and TRBJ1-2; possible D gene TRBD1, 5 bases. The V and J ends lost 7 bases and 4 bases respectively, with 22 bases between them. The CDR3 has 16 residues. Germline V CDR1 and CDR2: LNHDA, SQIVND (reference sequence).

This chain links TRBV2 with TRBJ2-7, with 7 bases matching TRBD2. Unmatched junction bases numbered 10, after V lost 7 bases and J lost 4 bases. The CDR3 sequence is 14 residues long. Germline values: CDR1 SNHLY, CDR2 FYNNEI. The CDR3 DNA reads TGTGCCAGCAAAAAGGTCGCGGGAGTGTACGAGCAGTACTTC. Amino acid sequence: CASKKVAGVYEQYF.

The chain couples TRBV5-1 to TRBJ2-7; 10 bases line up with TRBD2. Germline lookup yields CDR1 SGHRS and CDR2 YFSETQ. The CDR3 consists of 18 residues. The ends lost 1 base at V and 3 bases at J; junction bases unmatched: 13. Here the CDR3 reads CASSLYLAGEALSYEQYF. CDR3 coding DNA: TGCGCCAGCAGCTTGTACCTAGCGGGGGAGGCCCTTAGCTACGAGCAGTACTTC.

The chain carries TRBV5-6 and TRBJ1-2; tentative D call: TRBD1 (5 bases). The length of the CDR3 is 17 residues. With 0 bases removed from V and 3 bases from J, the gap between germline ends came to 18 bases. CDR1 and CDR2 from the germline V gene are SGHDT and YYEEEE. DNA for the CDR3: TGTGCCAGCAGCTTGGCCGGCAGGGAGGGAGGTCACTATGGCTACACCTTC. Translated: CASSLAGREGGHYGYTF.

The V gene is TRBV5-1, the J gene TRBJ1-4, with no clear D. Trimming pared 4 bases from V and 0 bases from J, leaving 13 bases between. The CDR3 runs to 16 residues. Germline values: CDR1 SGHRS, CDR2 YFSETQ. The CDR3 DNA is TGCGCCAGCAGCCAAAAGCCCCAGGCAACTAATGAAAAACTGTTTTTT. It translates to CASSQKPQATNEKLFF.

The genes are TRBV14 and TRBJ1-2; 12 bases match TRBD1. After removal of 0 bases from V and 5 bases from J, the junction contained 10 bases not matched to a gene. The germline V gene has CDR1 SGHDN and CDR2 FVKESK. The CDR3 has 18 amino acids. The CDR3 is CASSQDRGQGATGYGYTF. The CDR3 coding sequence is TGTGCCAGCAGCCAAGATCGGGGACAGGGGGCGACTGGTTATGGCTACACCTTC.